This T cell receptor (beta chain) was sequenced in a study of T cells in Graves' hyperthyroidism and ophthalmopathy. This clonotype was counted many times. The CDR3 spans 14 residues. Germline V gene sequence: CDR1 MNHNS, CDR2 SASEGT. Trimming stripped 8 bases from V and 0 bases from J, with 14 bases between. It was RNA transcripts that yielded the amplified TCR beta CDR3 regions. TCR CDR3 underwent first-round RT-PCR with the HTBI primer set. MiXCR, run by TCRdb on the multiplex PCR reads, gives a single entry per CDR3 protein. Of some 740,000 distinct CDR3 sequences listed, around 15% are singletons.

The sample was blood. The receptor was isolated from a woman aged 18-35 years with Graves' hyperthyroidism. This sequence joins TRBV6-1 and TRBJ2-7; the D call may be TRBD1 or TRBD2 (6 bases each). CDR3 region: CASAGHHNSYEQYF. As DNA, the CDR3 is TGTGCCAGCGCGGGACACCACAACTCCTACGAGCAGTACTTC.